A single sample is the source of the 19 T cell receptor beta chains below, sequenced in a study of T-cell memory formation after mild COVID-19. TCRdb re-called the 5' RACE reads with MiXCR, one entry per CDR3 protein. The data show under 300,000 distinct CDR3 sequences, roughly 18% seen once. The sequenced material came from PBMCs or a T cell subset sorted from them (not recorded which). These receptor sequences come from a man younger than 30 who had mild COVID-19 (a few samples of this study predate the infection). Cell type and time point are not known.

This clonotype was seen more than once but under ten times. The rearrangement joins TRBV11-2 to TRBJ2-4, with TRBD2 matching over 7 bases. CDR3 size: 14 residues. The junction had 6 bases not matched to a gene; V was cut back by 10 bases and J by 0 bases. CDR1 is SGHAT, CDR2 FQNNGV, per germline. Here the CDR3 DNA reads TGTGCCACCGGGGGGTCGATAGCCAAAAACATTCAGTACTTC. Amino acid sequence: CATGGSIAKNIQYF.

This sequence joins TRBV7-9 and TRBJ2-3; D is unclear. V lost 3 bases and J 3 bases, leaving 7 bases between the germline ends. The CDR3 covers 13 residues. From germline, CDR1 is SEHNR and CDR2 FQNEAQ (reference sequence). The CDR3 sequence is CASSFSQTDTQYF. The CDR3 DNA reads as TGTGCCAGCAGCTTTTCACAAACAGATACGCAGTATTTT.

CDR3 residues: CASSRLPGGTDTQYF. The CDR3 DNA reads TGTGCCAGCAGTCGTTTACCAGGGGGCACAGATACGCAGTATTTT. The V and J genes are TRBV12-3 or TRBV12-4 and TRBJ2-3; perhaps TRBD1 as D (6 bases). The CDR3 spans 15 residues. With 5 bases removed from V and 1 base from J, the gap between germline ends came to 13 bases.

The chain is built from TRBV9 and TRBJ2-1, with 9 positions matching TRBD1. Germline lookup yields CDR1 SGDLS and CDR2 YYNGEE. The V gene end was trimmed by 3 bases and the J gene end by 4 bases; junction bases not matched to a gene: 5. The length of the CDR3 is 15 residues. CDR3: CASSAQGAVYNEQFF. The CDR3 nucleotides are TGTGCCAGCAGCGCACAGGGGGCGGTTTACAATGAGCAGTTCTTC.

This clonotype showed up many times. CDR3 residues: CASSLYRQPQHF. DNA of the CDR3: TGTGCCAGCAGTTTATACCGTCAGCCCCAGCATTTT. The V and J genes are TRBV28 and TRBJ1-5; D not certain. CDR1 and CDR2 (germline): MDHEN, SYDVKM. The CDR3 is made up of 12 amino acids. V was pared by 1 base and J by 6 bases, with 4 bases between.

The V gene is TRBV5-1, the J gene TRBJ1-4, with a possible D match to TRBD1 (5 bases). Trimming took 4 bases from V and 2 from J, leaving 12 bases between them. Per germline, CDR1 SGHRS and CDR2 YFSETQ. The CDR3 extends over 15 amino acids. The CDR3 here is CASSPGEGTNEKLFF. In DNA, the CDR3 is TGCGCCAGCAGCCCTGGGGAGGGGACTAATGAAAAACTGTTTTTT. Supplemented by reference TRBV5-1 and TRBJ1-4, the full variable domain reads KAGVTQTPRYLIKTRGQQVTLSCSPISGHRSVSWYQQTPGQGLQFLFEYFSETQRNKGNFPGRFSGRQFSNSRSEMNVSTLELGDSALYLCASSPGEGTNEKLFFGSGTQLSVL.

This clonotype was seen a few times. The chain combines TRBV20-1 with TRBJ2-1; tentative D call: TRBD1 (6 bases). The CDR3 has 18 amino acids. Germline V gene sequence: CDR1 DFQATT, CDR2 SNEGSKA (reference sequence). The V gene lost 5 bases and the J gene lost 0 bases, with 23 bases spanning the gap. The CDR3 DNA reads as TGCAGTGCTTTGAAGGGCAGGGGTCCCCGCCGCTCCTACAATGAGCAGTTCTTC. Translated, it gives CSALKGRGPRRSYNEQFF.

The chain carries TRBV9 and TRBJ2-7, with D unresolved. The CDR3 is made up of 13 amino acids. CDR1 is SGDLS and CDR2 is YYNGEE in the germline V gene. Trimming stripped 4 bases from V and 4 bases from J, with 12 bases between. The CDR3 loop reads CASSRMVGYEQYF. DNA for the CDR3: TGTGCCAGCAGCAGAATGGTCGGGTACGAGCAGTACTTC.

This clonotype has at least ten counts. This sequence joins TRBV4-2 and TRBJ2-5; TRBD2 aligns across 10 bases. CDR1 LGHNA and CDR2 YNFKEQ come from the germline V gene. CDR3 length: 16 amino acids. Trimming at V came to 0 bases and at J to 3 bases, leaving 4 bases not matched to a gene. The CDR3 loop is CASSQDPTSGKETQYF. The DNA of the CDR3 is TGTGCCAGCAGCCAAGATCCCACTAGCGGGAAAGAGACCCAGTACTTC.

The genes are TRBV10-3 and TRBJ2-6, with D hard to call. The CDR3 is made up of 15 amino acids. Trimming removed 3 bases from V and 2 bases from J, with 8 bases in between. In germline, CDR1 is ENHRY, CDR2 SYGVKD. The CDR3 sequence is CAISDSLAGANVLTF. The CDR3 nucleotides read TGTGCCATCAGTGATAGTCTCGCTGGGGCCAACGTCCTGACTTTC.

This clonotype was found a few times. The genes are TRBV5-6 and TRBJ1-1; no firm D call. The CDR3 extends over 17 amino acids. The V end was cut by 4 bases, the J end by 0 bases, with 19 bases between. Germline-derived CDR1 and CDR2 are SGHDT and YYEEEE. CDR3 protein: CASSGPPGRRMNTEAFF. CDR3 in DNA: TGTGCCAGCAGCGGCCCCCCTGGTAGACGGATGAACACTGAAGCTTTCTTT.

The CDR3 is CASASRVETQYF. CDR3 sequence (DNA): TGTGCCAGCGCAAGCAGGGTAGAGACCCAGTACTTC. The V call is TRBV2, the J call TRBJ2-5, with D possibly being TRBD1 (5 bases). V gave up 8 bases and J gave up 4 bases, with 11 bases separating them. This CDR3 has 12 residues. Per germline, CDR1 SNHLY and CDR2 FYNNEI.

V gene TRBV6-2 or TRBV6-3 combines with J gene TRBJ1-1; D is perhaps TRBD1 (5 bases). This CDR3 contains 15 residues. CDR1 is MNHEY and CDR2 is SVGEGT in the germline V gene. Trimming pared 0 bases from V and 0 bases from J, leaving 8 bases between. CDR3 residues: CASSYSWGMNTEAFF. The CDR3 region has the DNA TGTGCCAGCAGTTACTCCTGGGGGATGAACACTGAAGCTTTCTTT.

The chain has TRBV7-8 and TRBJ2-1, with 9 positions matching TRBD2. The CDR3 consists of 18 residues. The V segment lost 3 bases and the J segment 8 bases; nucleotides outside the gene matches: 17. Germline CDR1 SGHVS, CDR2 FQNEAQ. The CDR3 is CASSFPRPPGTSHDEQFF. DNA of the CDR3: TGTGCCAGCAGCTTCCCCCGTCCTCCCGGGACTAGCCACGATGAGCAGTTCTTC.

This clonotype has at least ten counts. The chain employs TRBV5-6 and TRBJ2-7; D might be TRBD1 (6 bases). The germline V and J ends were trimmed by 4 bases and 4 bases, with 9 bases remaining between them. The CDR3 spans 12 residues. Germline CDR1 and CDR2: SGHDT and YYEEEE. This CDR3 is CASSMGTYEQYV. Here the CDR3 DNA reads TGTGCCAGCAGCATGGGGACATACGAGCAGTACGTC.

This clonotype has at least ten counts. The chain links TRBV5-1 to TRBJ1-2, with unresolved D. CDR3 length equals 14 residues. V lost 0 bases and J lost 5, with 11 bases in between. Germline CDR1 reads SGHRS; CDR2 reads YFSETQ. CDR3 DNA: TGCGCCAGCAGCTTGGAGGCAGGCGGTTATGGCTACACCTTC. Amino acid sequence: CASSLEAGGYGYTF.

The chain uses TRBV28 and TRBJ2-2; unclear D gene. Trimming pared 8 bases from V and 6 bases from J, leaving 10 bases between. The CDR3 is 12 residues long. The V gene's germline CDR1 is MDHEN and CDR2 SYDVKM. As DNA, the CDR3 is TGTGCCAGCGGTCGGGTCTCCGGGGAGCTGTTTTTT. Its translation is CASGRVSGELFF.

The chain joins TRBV28 to TRBJ1-2, with D tentatively TRBD1 (6 bases). The CDR3 is made up of 13 amino acids. The germline CDR1 and CDR2 sequences are MDHEN and SYDVKM. Deletions cut 6 bases from V and 4 bases from J, with 12 bases between. CDR3 region: CASRTGPSYGYTF. CDR3 DNA sequence: TGTGCCAGCAGGACAGGTCCCTCCTATGGCTACACCTTC.

The chain links TRBV19 to TRBJ2-1; 8 bases align to TRBD1. CDR3 length: 14 amino acids. The V segment lost 6 bases and the J segment 2 bases; nucleotides outside the gene matches: 3. Germline CDR1 is LNHDA and CDR2 is SQIVND (reference sequence). The CDR3 reads CASREGQAYNEQFF. DNA of the CDR3: TGTGCCAGTAGGGAGGGACAGGCCTACAATGAGCAGTTCTTC.